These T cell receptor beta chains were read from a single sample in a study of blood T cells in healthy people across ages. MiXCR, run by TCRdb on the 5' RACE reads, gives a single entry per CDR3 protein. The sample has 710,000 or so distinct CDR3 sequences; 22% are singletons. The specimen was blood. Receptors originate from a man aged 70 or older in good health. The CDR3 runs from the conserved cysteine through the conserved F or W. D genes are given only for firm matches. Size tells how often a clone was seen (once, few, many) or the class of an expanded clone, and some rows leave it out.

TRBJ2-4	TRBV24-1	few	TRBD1	CATSDVGQGKNIQYF	TGTGCCACCAGTGACGTGGGACAGGGGAAAAACATTCAGTACTTC
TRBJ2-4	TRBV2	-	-	CASMWAQDKNIQYF	TGTGCCAGCATGTGGGCCCAGGATAAAAACATTCAGTACTTC
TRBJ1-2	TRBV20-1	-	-	CSARERIRGPDGYTF	TGCAGTGCTAGGGAAAGAATCAGGGGCCCGGATGGCTACACCTTC
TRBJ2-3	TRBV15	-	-	CATSRDAEVIDTQYF	TGTGCCACCAGCAGAGACGCGGAAGTAATAGATACGCAGTATTTT
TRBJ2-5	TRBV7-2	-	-	CASSRGTGETQYF	TGTGCCAGCAGCCGCGGGACGGGGGAGACCCAGTACTTC
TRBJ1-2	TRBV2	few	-	CASTQTANGYTF	TGTGCCAGCACCCAGACAGCGAACGGCTACACCTTC
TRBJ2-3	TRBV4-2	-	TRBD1	CASSQPTGADTQYF	TGTGCCAGCAGCCAACCGACAGGGGCGGATACGCAGTATTTT
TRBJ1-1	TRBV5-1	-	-	CASRQEPGPASTEAFF	TGCGCCAGCAGACAAGAACCGGGCCCCGCATCCACTGAAGCTTTCTTT
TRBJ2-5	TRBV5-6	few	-	CASSFRLVQETQYF	TGTGCCAGCAGCTTCCGACTAGTTCAAGAGACCCAGTACTTC
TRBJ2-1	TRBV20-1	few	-	CSADPQGYNEQFF	TGCAGTGCTGATCCTCAGGGTTACAATGAGCAGTTCTTC
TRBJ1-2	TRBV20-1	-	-	CSARASYGYTF	TGCAGTGCTAGGGCCTCCTATGGCTACACCTTC
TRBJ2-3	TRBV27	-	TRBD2	CASSPPSGASTDTQYF	TGTGCCAGCAGTCCACCTAGCGGGGCTAGCACAGATACGCAGTATTTT
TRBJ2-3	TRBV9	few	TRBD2	CASSVVSGITDTQYF	TGTGCCAGCAGCGTAGTTAGCGGGATCACAGATACGCAGTATTTT
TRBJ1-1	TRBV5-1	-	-	CASSLDSGFSEAFF	TGCGCCAGCAGCTTGGATTCGGGATTCTCTGAAGCTTTCTTT
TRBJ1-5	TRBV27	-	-	CASTQRKGSNQPQHF	TGTGCCAGCACCCAGAGGAAGGGGAGCAATCAGCCCCAGCATTTT
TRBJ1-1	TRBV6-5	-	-	CASKRNTEAFF	TGTGCCAGCAAGAGGAACACTGAAGCTTTCTTT
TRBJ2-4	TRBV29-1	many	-	CSVRTVAKNIQYF	TGCAGCGTACGGACAGTAGCCAAAAACATTCAGTACTTC
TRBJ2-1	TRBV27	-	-	CASSFGQIVNEQFF	TGTGCCAGCAGTTTCGGACAGATAGTCAATGAGCAGTTCTTC
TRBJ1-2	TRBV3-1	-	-	CASSQGLGWANYGYTF	TGTGCCAGCAGCCAAGGACTGGGATGGGCTAACTATGGCTACACCTTC
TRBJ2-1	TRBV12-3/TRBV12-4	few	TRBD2	CASSSGAGGSYVNEQFF	TGTGCCAGCAGCTCCGGGGCGGGGGGGTCCTACGTAAATGAGCAGTTCTTC
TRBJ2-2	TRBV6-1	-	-	CASNGRWNTGELFF	TGTGCCAGCAACGGCCGCTGGAACACCGGGGAGCTGTTTTTT
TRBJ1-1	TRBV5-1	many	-	CASSLDSLNTEAFF	TGCGCCAGCAGCTTGGACAGCTTGAACACTGAAGCTTTCTTT
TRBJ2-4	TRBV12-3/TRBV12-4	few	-	CASSLVEGIGAKNIQYF	TGTGCCAGCAGTTTAGTGGAGGGGATTGGAGCCAAAAACATTCAGTACTTC
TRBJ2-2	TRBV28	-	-	CASRQLNTGELFF	TGTGCCAGCAGACAGTTGAACACCGGGGAGCTGTTTTTT
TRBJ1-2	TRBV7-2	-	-	CASTPGGAGNYGYTF	TGTGCCAGCACCCCGGGAGGGGCAGGGAACTATGGCTACACCTTC
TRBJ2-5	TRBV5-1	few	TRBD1	CASSLAATGKETQYF	TGCGCCAGCAGCTTGGCCGCGACAGGGAAAGAGACCCAGTACTTC
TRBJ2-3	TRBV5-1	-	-	CASSLEGRSHTDTQYF	TGCGCCAGCAGCTTGGAAGGGAGATCACACACAGATACGCAGTATTTT
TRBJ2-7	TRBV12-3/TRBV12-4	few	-	CASSPEHFPSEQYF	TGTGCCAGCAGTCCCGAACATTTTCCGTCCGAGCAGTACTTC
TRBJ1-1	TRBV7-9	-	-	CASLHAGMNTEAFF	TGTGCCAGCCTCCACGCGGGAATGAACACTGAAGCTTTCTTT
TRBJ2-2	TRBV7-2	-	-	CASSLSVGTNTGELFF	TGTGCCAGCAGCTTAAGTGTCGGTACGAACACCGGGGAGCTGTTTTTT
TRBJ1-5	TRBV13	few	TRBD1	CASSSRQGFDSNQPQHF	TGTGCCAGCAGCTCTAGACAGGGATTCGATAGCAATCAACCCCAGCATTTT
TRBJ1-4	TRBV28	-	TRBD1	CASSLLGTDNEKLFF	TGTGCCAGCAGCCTCCTCGGGACAGATAATGAAAAACTGTTTTTT
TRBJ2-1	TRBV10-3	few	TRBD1	CAISEGTGARNEQFF	TGTGCCATCAGTGAAGGGACAGGGGCTAGGAATGAGCAGTTCTTC
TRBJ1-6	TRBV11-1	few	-	CASSADGADSPLHF	TGTGCCAGCAGCGCAGATGGGGCTGATTCACCCCTCCACTTT
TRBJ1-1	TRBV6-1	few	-	CASNIGGRTEAFF	TGTGCCAGCAACATAGGGGGTCGGACTGAAGCTTTCTTT
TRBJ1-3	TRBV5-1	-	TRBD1	CASSWGQERGNTIYF	TGCGCCAGCAGCTGGGGACAGGAGAGAGGAAACACCATATATTTT
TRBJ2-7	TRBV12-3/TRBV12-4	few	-	CASSPSAYEQYF	TGTGCCAGCAGTCCCAGTGCCTACGAGCAGTACTTC
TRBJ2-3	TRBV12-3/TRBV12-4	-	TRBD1	CAGSLDRGWADTQYF	TGTGCCGGCAGCTTGGACAGGGGGTGGGCAGATACGCAGTATTTT
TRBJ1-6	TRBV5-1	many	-	CASSSTGETNSPLHF	TGCGCCAGCAGTTCGACCGGTGAGACCAATTCACCCCTCCACTTT